A single sample is the source of the 30 T cell receptor beta chains below, sequenced in a study of T cell responses to AZD1222 COVID-19 vaccine. Sequencing was performed with immunoSEQ multiplex PCR; in TCRdb, only in-frame clones are kept and a portion is missing. The sample has about 92,000 clones, about 88% seen once. Sequenced material: peripheral blood, taken on day 0 of AZD1222 vaccination. These TCRs come from an adult in good health.

The chain carries TRBV5-6 and TRBJ1-3, with D hard to call. Germline CDR1 is SGHDT and CDR2 is YYEEEE. The CDR3 sequence is 12 residues long. V was clipped by 1 base and J by 12 bases, with 11 bases between them. The CDR3 DNA is TGTGCCAGCAGCTTGCGGGCCGAAAACATATATTTT. Protein: CASSLRAENIYF.

As regards this clone: At one end the junction does not follow the germline gene, possibly because of a read error. CDR3 in DNA: TGTGCTAGCAGCCAGGGACTTAAAGAGACCCAGTACTTC. This sequence encodes CASSQGLKETQYF. The genes are TRBV7-7 and TRBJ2-5; D may be TRBD2 (6 bases). The CDR3 is 13 amino acids. Looked up from germline, CDR1 is SSHAT and CDR2 is FNYEAQ (reference sequence).

The chain combines TRBV27 with TRBJ2-7, with D maybe TRBD2 (5 bases). V was pared by 0 bases and J by 1 base, with 13 bases between. CDR1 and CDR2 from the germline V gene are MNHEY and SMNVEV (reference sequence). This CDR3 is built from 16 residues. The CDR3 loop is CASSLSLRTGSYEQYF. CDR3 nucleotide sequence: TGTGCCAGCAGTTTATCACTACGAACGGGGTCCTACGAGCAGTACTTC.

The chain is built from TRBV23-1 and TRBJ1-2; D might be TRBD1 (6 bases). TRBV23-1 is an ORF, with its function uncertain. This CDR3 is 14 amino acids long. Trimming took 6 bases from V and 4 from J, leaving 15 bases between them. The CDR3 coding sequence is TGCGCCAGCAGCGGCCGGGACATACTCTATGGCTACACCTTC. Protein sequence: CASSGRDILYGYTF.

This clone was recorded a few times. This rearrangement joins TRBV7-2 to TRBJ2-1; TRBD1 or TRBD2 may be the D gene (5 bases each). Germline V gene sequence: CDR1 SGHTA, CDR2 FQGNSA. This CDR3 spans 13 amino acids. Trimming took off 5 bases at V and 12 bases at J, with 17 bases between the two ends. For the CDR3, the DNA is TGTGCCAGCAGCCCGGGACGGACCGCGGGGCAGTTCTTC. It codes for CASSPGRTAGQFF.

This clone has only one observation. The rearrangement uses TRBV7-3 and TRBJ2-2; D remains ambiguous. The CDR3 is 13 amino acids. Trimming took 4 bases from V and 4 from J, leaving 7 bases between them. The germline gives CDR1 SGHTA, CDR2 FQGTGA. CDR3 region: CASSSSGTGELFF. CDR3 in DNA: TGTGCCAGCAGCTCCAGTGGCACCGGGGAGCTGTTTTTT. The entire variable domain, with the rest obtained from reference TRBV7-3 and TRBJ2-2, is as follows: GAGVSQTPSNKVTEKGKYVELRCDPISGHTALYWYRQSLGQGPEFLIYFQGTGAADDSGLPNDRFFAVRPEGSVSTLKIQRTERGDSAVYLCASSSSGTGELFFGEGSRLTVL.

The chain recombines TRBV27 with TRBJ2-1; D is undetermined. Per germline, CDR1 MNHEY and CDR2 SMNVEV (reference sequence). The CDR3 consists of 20 residues. The V gene lost 5 bases and the J gene lost 9 bases, with 35 bases spanning the gap. The DNA for the CDR3 is TGTGCCAGCAGTCTCCAACTACCCCAGGTACACATCCATACGAATAGTGAGCAGTTCTTC. Encoded protein: CASSLQLPQVHIHTNSEQFF.

The chain uses TRBV19 and TRBJ1-1; 8 nucleotides align to TRBD1. Germline V lookup: CDR1 LNHDA, CDR2 SQIVND (reference sequence). The ends lost 3 bases at V and 5 bases at J; junction bases unmatched: 17. The CDR3 has 18 amino acids. The CDR3 DNA reads TGTGCCAGTAGTATTAATAGGTATCGCAGGGGGCTAGAGACTGAAGCTTTCTTT. Translating gives CASSINRYRRGLETEAFF.

This clone turned up a few times. The chain couples TRBV5-1 to TRBJ2-5; D perhaps matches TRBD1 (6 bases). Per germline, CDR1 SGHRS and CDR2 YFSETQ. The CDR3 sequence is 14 residues long. Trimming left V 4 bases short and J 2 bases short, with 12 bases between. CDR3 nucleotide sequence: TGCGCCAGCAGCCATCAGCAGGGGCAAGAGACCCAGTACTTC. Translating it yields CASSHQQGQETQYF.

The chain joins TRBV5-1 to TRBJ2-2; no definite D call. V lost 4 bases, J lost 0 bases, and 13 bases lay in between. Germline lookup yields CDR1 SGHRS and CDR2 YFSETQ. This CDR3 contains 16 residues. The CDR3 region is CASSKGVPANTGELFF. DNA for the CDR3: TGCGCCAGCAGCAAGGGTGTCCCCGCGAACACCGGGGAGCTGTTTTTT.

This chain connects TRBV6-5 to TRBJ2-7, with D possibly called TRBD1 or TRBD2 (5 bases each). Germline CDR1 reads MNHEY; CDR2 reads SVGAGI. CDR3 length: 15 residues. V was trimmed by 4 bases and J by 3 bases, leaving 16 bases between them. The CDR3, as DNA: TGTGCCAGCAGTTTCCAAGGTCAGGGAGACTACGAGCAGTACTTC. Amino acid sequence: CASSFQGQGDYEQYF.

The J gene is TRBJ2-7, the V gene TRBV5-1; D call uncertain. V was cut by 4 bases and J by 3 bases, with 5 bases left in between. Germline V lookup: CDR1 SGHRS, CDR2 YFSETQ. This CDR3 contains 11 residues. The CDR3 spells CASSVNYEQYF. CDR3 bases: TGCGCCAGCAGCGTGAACTACGAGCAGTACTTC.

The chain is built from TRBV30 and TRBJ1-1, with 9 bases fitting TRBD1. V was clipped by 2 bases and J by 1 base; unmatched bases: 5. Germline CDR1 reads GTSNPN; CDR2 reads SVGIG (reference sequence). The CDR3 length is 15 residues. CDR3: CAWSSLGQGNTEAFF. CDR3 in DNA: TGTGCCTGGAGTAGCCTGGGACAGGGGAACACTGAAGCTTTCTTT.

The gene calls are TRBV19 and TRBJ1-3; D is ambiguous. Trimming left V 3 bases short and J 2 bases short, with 5 bases between. The CDR3 is 13 residues long. The germline V gene has CDR1 LNHDA and CDR2 SQIVND (reference sequence). The DNA for the CDR3 is TGTGCCAGTAGTATTGGACCTGGAAACACCATATATTTT. Translating it yields CASSIGPGNTIYF. The full variable domain, with the rest looked up from reference TRBV19 and TRBJ1-3, is DGGITQSPKYLFRKEGQNVTLSCEQNLNHDAMYWYRQDPGQGLRLIYYSQIVNDFQKGDIAEGYSVSREKKESFPLTVTSAQKNPTAFYLCASSIGPGNTIYFGEGSWLTVV.

The chain couples TRBV7-2 to TRBJ1-2; D is undetermined. V lost 5 bases to trimming and J lost 6 bases, with 19 bases between them. Germline CDR1 SGHTA, CDR2 FQGNSA. The CDR3 spans 15 residues. CDR3 region: CASSPSVGTGNGYTF. CDR3 in DNA: TGTGCCAGCAGCCCGTCCGTGGGCACGGGAAATGGCTACACCTTC. Together with reference TRBV7-2 and TRBJ1-2, the CDR3 gives the full variable domain: GAGVSQSPSNKVTEKGKDVELRCDPISGHTALYWYRQSLGQGLEFLIYFQGNSAPDKSGLPSDRFSAERTGGSVSTLTIQRTQQEDSAVYLCASSPSVGTGNGYTFGSGTRLTVV.

The gene calls are TRBV5-1 and TRBJ2-5; weak D call: TRBD2 (5 bases). Germline V CDR1 and CDR2: SGHRS, YFSETQ. This CDR3 has 13 residues. The ends were cut back, 2 bases at V and 5 bases at J, with 10 bases in the middle. This CDR3 reads CASSFPGDETQYF. DNA of the CDR3: TGCGCCAGCAGCTTCCCCGGGGATGAGACCCAGTACTTC.

This clone was seen only a few times. V usage is TRBV10-2 and J usage is TRBJ2-7; no clear D gene. CDR1 is WSHSY and CDR2 is SAAADI in the germline V gene. The CDR3 spans 11 residues. V was trimmed by 8 bases and J by 6 bases, leaving 11 bases between them. In DNA, the CDR3 is TGCGCCAGCTCTCCGAGTATCGAGCAGTACTTC. Protein sequence: CASSPSIEQYF.

The chain employs TRBV7-9 and TRBJ2-3; TRBD2 matches 9 bases. The germline CDR1 and CDR2 sequences are SEHNR and FQNEAQ (reference sequence). The CDR3 totals 17 residues. The junction had 6 bases not matched to a gene; V was cut back by 0 bases and J by 2 bases. The CDR3 spells CASSLASSGVLTDTQYF. The CDR3 nucleotides read TGTGCCAGCAGCTTAGCGTCTAGCGGGGTGCTCACAGATACGCAGTATTTT.

This clone was seen only once. The V gene is TRBV30, the J gene TRBJ2-7; D is possibly TRBD1 (5 bases). The CDR3 is made up of 13 amino acids. Germline V CDR1 and CDR2: GTSNPN, SVGIG (reference sequence). The ends were cut back, 0 bases at V and 5 bases at J, with 11 bases in the middle. Here the CDR3 reads CAWSVLLGHEQYF. As DNA, the CDR3 is TGTGCCTGGAGTGTACTCCTGGGGCACGAGCAGTACTTC. Drawing the rest from reference TRBV30 and TRBJ2-7, the complete variable domain is SQTIHQWPATLVQPVGSPLSLECTVEGTSNPNLYWYRQAAGRGLQLLFYSVGIGQISSEVPQNLSASRPQDRQFILSSKKLLLSDSGFYLCAWSVLLGHEQYFGPGTRLTVT.

The chain recombines TRBV2 with TRBJ2-5; D is ambiguous. The germline V gene has CDR1 SNHLY and CDR2 FYNNEI. With 2 bases removed from V and 1 base from J, the gap between germline ends came to 17 bases. The CDR3 is 17 residues long. CDR3 in DNA: TGTGCCAGCAGTGAAAACAGCTGGTTTATTGCCCAAGAGACCCAGTACTTC. Residues: CASSENSWFIAQETQYF.

The rearrangement links TRBV6-2 or TRBV6-3 to TRBJ1-6, with D unclear. With 7 bases removed from V and 6 bases from J, the gap between germline ends came to 13 bases. Germline-derived CDR1 and CDR2 are MNHEY and SVGEGT. The CDR3 runs 14 residues. CDR3 sequence (DNA): TGTGCCAGCACCCCGTTTAGAAGTAATTCACCCCTCCACTTT. Amino acids: CASTPFRSNSPLHF.

V usage is TRBV6-5 and J usage is TRBJ2-1, with 7 bases lining up with TRBD2. J gave up 9 bases and V 5 bases, and 13 bases lay outside the gene matches. The CDR3 is made up of 15 amino acids. Germline V gene lookup returns CDR1 MNHEY and CDR2 SVGAGI. The chain's CDR3 is CASSRRGRGVGEQFF. In DNA form, the CDR3 reads TGTGCCAGCAGTCGACGAGGGAGGGGCGTCGGTGAGCAGTTCTTC.

J is TRBJ2-6 and V is TRBV12-2; the D segment call TRBD2 is taken from the table without a DNA check. TRBV12-2 is deemed a pseudogene. The CDR3 consists of 18 residues. Here the CDR3 DNA reads TGTGCAAGTCGCTTAGCCCTAGCGGGGACCTCTGGGGCCAACGTCCTGACTTTC. As protein: CASRLALAGTSGANVLTF.

V usage is TRBV11-2 and J usage is TRBJ2-1, with a weak D call TRBD1 (6 bases). The germline V gene encodes CDR1 SGHAT and CDR2 FQNNGV. V lost 0 bases and J lost 15, with 15 bases in between. The CDR3 totals 13 residues. CDR3 DNA sequence: TGTGCCAGCAGCTTAGATCGGACAGAGACACCGTTCTTC. This codes for CASSLDRTETPFF.

The V gene is TRBV7-2, the J gene TRBJ2-5; no clear D gene. The CDR3 totals 16 residues. The V end was cut by 1 base, the J end by 1 base, with 13 bases between. Germline CDR1 is SGHTA and CDR2 is FQGNSA. The CDR3, as DNA: TGTGCCAGCAGCTTAGGGGATGGGGTAATCCAAGAGACCCAGTACTTC. Residues: CASSLGDGVIQETQYF.

This chain links TRBV21-1 with TRBJ2-1; the tabulated D call, TRBD1, remains unverified against the DNA. TRBV21-1 is flagged as a pseudogene. This CDR3 spans 19 amino acids. CDR3 coding DNA: TGTGCCAGCAGCCCCCAACAGGGGGGCAGGGGGGTTACCTACAATGAGCAGTTCTTC. Residues: CASSPQQGGRGVTYNEQFF.

This clone was found once. The chain employs TRBV25-1 and TRBJ2-2; 7 bases map to TRBD1. The junction had 9 bases not matched to a gene; V was cut back by 5 bases and J by 0 bases. Germline V gene sequence: CDR1 MGHDK, CDR2 SYGVNS. The CDR3 contains 17 residues. The CDR3 DNA follows: TGTGCCAGCAGTTCAACGTCGGGACAGACGAACACCGGGGAGCTGTTTTTT. Encoded protein: CASSSTSGQTNTGELFF.

V usage is TRBV11-1 and J usage is TRBJ2-1, with D unresolved. Germline V gene data show CDR1 as SGHAT and CDR2 as FQDESV (reference sequence). Trimming pared 3 bases from V and 6 bases from J, leaving 6 bases between. CDR3 length: 12 residues. This CDR3 is CASSFSTNEQFF. The CDR3 DNA is TGTGCCAGCAGCTTTAGCACCAATGAGCAGTTCTTC.

V usage is TRBV3-1 (or the pseudogene TRBV3-2) and J usage is TRBJ2-3, with unresolved D. The CDR3 is 13 amino acids. Germline V lookup: CDR1 LGHDT, CDR2 YNNKEL (reference sequence). V was shortened by 4 bases and J by 2 bases, with 7 bases between the two germline ends. The CDR3 spells CASSLGTTDTQYF. Here the CDR3 DNA reads TGTGCCAGCAGCCTGGGCACCACAGATACGCAGTATTTT.

The chain joins TRBV6-2 or TRBV6-3 to TRBJ1-6, with TRBD1 identical over 10 bases. J gave up 12 bases and V 2 bases, and 16 bases lay outside the gene matches. This CDR3 comprises 18 residues. CDR1 MNHEY and CDR2 SVGEGT come from the germline V gene. The CDR3 loop reads CASSYSVLGTGELRPLHF. CDR3 coding DNA: TGTGCCAGCAGTTACAGTGTTTTGGGGACAGGGGAACTCCGACCCCTCCACTTT.